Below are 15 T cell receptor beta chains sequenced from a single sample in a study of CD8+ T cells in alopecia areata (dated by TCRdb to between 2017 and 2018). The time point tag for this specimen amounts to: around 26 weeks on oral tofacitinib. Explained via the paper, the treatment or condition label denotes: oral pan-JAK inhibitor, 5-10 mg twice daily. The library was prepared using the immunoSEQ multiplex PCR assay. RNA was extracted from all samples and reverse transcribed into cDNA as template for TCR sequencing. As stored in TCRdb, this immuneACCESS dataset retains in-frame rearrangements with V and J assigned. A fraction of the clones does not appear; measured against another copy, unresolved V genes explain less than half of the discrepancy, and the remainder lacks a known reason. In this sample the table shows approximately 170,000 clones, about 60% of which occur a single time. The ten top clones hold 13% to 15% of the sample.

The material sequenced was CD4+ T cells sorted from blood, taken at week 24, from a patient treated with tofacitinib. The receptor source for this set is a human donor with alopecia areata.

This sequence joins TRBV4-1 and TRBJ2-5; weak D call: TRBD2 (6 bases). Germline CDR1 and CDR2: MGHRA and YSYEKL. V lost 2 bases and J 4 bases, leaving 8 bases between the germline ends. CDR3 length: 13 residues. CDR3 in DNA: TGCGCCAGCAGCCAACAGCGGGCAGAGACCCAGTACTTC. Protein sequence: CASSQQRAETQYF.

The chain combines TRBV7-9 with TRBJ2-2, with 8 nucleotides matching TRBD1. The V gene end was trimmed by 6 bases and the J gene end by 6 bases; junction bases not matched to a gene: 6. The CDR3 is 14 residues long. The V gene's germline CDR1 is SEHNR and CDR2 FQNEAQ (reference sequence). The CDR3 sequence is CASRSQGAPGELFF. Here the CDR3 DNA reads TGTGCCAGCAGGTCGCAGGGGGCGCCCGGGGAGCTGTTTTTT. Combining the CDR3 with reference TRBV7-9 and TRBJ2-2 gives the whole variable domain DTGVSQNPRHKITKRGQNVTFRCDPISEHNRLYWYRQTLGQGPEFLTYFQNEAQLEKSRLLSDRFSAERPKGSFSTLEIQRTEQGDSAMYLCASRSQGAPGELFFGEGSRLTVL.

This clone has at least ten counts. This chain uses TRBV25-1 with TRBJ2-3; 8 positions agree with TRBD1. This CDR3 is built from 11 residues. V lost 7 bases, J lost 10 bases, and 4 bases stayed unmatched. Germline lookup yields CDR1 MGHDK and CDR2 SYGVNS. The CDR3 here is CASTRTGPQYF. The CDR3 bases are TGTGCCAGCACAAGGACAGGGCCGCAGTATTTT.

The CDR3 DNA follows: TGCGCCAGCAGCTTGGCCAGGAATAATTCACCCCTCCACTTT. Amino acids: CASSLARNNSPLHF. The genes are TRBV5-1 and TRBJ1-6; D unresolved. V was trimmed by 0 bases and J by 5 bases, leaving 6 bases between them. This CDR3 is built from 14 residues. From germline, CDR1 is SGHRS and CDR2 YFSETQ.

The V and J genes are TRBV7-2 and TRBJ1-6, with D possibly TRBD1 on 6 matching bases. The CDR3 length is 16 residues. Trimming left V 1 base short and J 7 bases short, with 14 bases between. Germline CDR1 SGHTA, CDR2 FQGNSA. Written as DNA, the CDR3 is TGTGCCAGCAGCTTAGTCGGGGGGCGCCTGAATTCACCCCTCCACTTT. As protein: CASSLVGGRLNSPLHF.

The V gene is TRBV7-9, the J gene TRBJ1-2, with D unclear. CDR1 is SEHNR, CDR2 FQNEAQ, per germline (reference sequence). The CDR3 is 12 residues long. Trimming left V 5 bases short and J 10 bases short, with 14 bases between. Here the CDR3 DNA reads TGTGCCAGCAGCGCGCCGTCAGGATTCTACACCTTC. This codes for CASSAPSGFYTF.

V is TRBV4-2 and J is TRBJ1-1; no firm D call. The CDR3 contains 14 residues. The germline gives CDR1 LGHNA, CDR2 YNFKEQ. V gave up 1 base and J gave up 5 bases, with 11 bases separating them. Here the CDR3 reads CASSQALSGTEAFF. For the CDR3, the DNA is TGTGCCAGCAGCCAAGCCCTATCCGGGACTGAAGCTTTCTTT.

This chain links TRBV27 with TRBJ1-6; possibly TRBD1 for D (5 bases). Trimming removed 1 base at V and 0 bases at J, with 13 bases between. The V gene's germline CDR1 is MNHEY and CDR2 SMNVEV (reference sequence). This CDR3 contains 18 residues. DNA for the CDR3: TGTGCCAGCAGTTTATGGGACGGTTCAAGCTCCTATAATTCACCCCTCCACTTT. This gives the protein CASSLWDGSSSYNSPLHF.

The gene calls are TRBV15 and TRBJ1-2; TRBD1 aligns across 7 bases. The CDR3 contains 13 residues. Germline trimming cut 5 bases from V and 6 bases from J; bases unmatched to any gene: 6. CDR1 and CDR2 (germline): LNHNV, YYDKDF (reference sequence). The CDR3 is CATSRDRVDGYTF. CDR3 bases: TGTGCCACCAGCCGTGACAGGGTGGATGGCTACACCTTC.

In DNA, the CDR3 is TGTGCCTGGAGTATAGGGGAGACGGCGGAGACCCAGTACTTC. Translating it yields CAWSIGETAETQYF. The chain links TRBV30 to TRBJ2-5; the D call may be TRBD1 or TRBD2 (5 bases each). From germline, CDR1 is GTSNPN and CDR2 SVGIG (reference sequence). V dropped 2 bases and J dropped 5 bases, with 15 bases sitting between them. The CDR3 extends over 14 amino acids.

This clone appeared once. DNA for the CDR3: TGCGCCAGCAGCTTGTCAGTTAACTATGGCTACACCTTC. This translates into CASSLSVNYGYTF. J is TRBJ1-2 and V is TRBV5-1; D uncertain. V lost 1 base and J lost 1, with 5 bases in between. This CDR3 has 13 residues. From germline, CDR1 is SGHRS and CDR2 YFSETQ.

The CDR3 nucleotides read TGCAGCGTTGATCTCCCAGCCAGCACAGATACGCAGTATTTT. Protein: CSVDLPASTDTQYF. The rearrangement links TRBV29-1 to TRBJ2-3, with D uncertain. The CDR3 contains 14 residues. The V gene's germline CDR1 is SQVTM and CDR2 ANQGSEA. Between the trimmed V and J ends, which lost 3 bases and 0 bases, there was a span of 10 bases.

CDR3 nucleotides: TGTGCCTGGAGTCCCGGCCCGAACACTGAAGCTTTCTTT. Residues: CAWSPGPNTEAFF. V gene TRBV30 combines with J gene TRBJ1-1; no reliable D call. Germline values: CDR1 GTSNPN, CDR2 SVGIG (reference sequence). Trimming left V 2 bases short and J 1 base short, with 8 bases between. The CDR3 sequence is 13 residues long.

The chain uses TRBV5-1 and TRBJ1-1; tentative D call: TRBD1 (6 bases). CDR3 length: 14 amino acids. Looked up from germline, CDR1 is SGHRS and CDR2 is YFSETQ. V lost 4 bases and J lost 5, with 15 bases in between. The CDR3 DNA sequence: TGCGCCAGCAGCCTCCACAGGGTTGGGACTGAAGCTTTCTTT. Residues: CASSLHRVGTEAFF.

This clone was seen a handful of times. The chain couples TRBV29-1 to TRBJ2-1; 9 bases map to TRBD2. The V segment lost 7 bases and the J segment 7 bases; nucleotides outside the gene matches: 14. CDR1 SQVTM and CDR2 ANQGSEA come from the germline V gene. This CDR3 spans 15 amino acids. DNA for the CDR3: TGCAGCGGTTACGGTGGGACTAGCTCAGGGAATGAGCAGTTCTTC. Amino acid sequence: CSGYGGTSSGNEQFF.